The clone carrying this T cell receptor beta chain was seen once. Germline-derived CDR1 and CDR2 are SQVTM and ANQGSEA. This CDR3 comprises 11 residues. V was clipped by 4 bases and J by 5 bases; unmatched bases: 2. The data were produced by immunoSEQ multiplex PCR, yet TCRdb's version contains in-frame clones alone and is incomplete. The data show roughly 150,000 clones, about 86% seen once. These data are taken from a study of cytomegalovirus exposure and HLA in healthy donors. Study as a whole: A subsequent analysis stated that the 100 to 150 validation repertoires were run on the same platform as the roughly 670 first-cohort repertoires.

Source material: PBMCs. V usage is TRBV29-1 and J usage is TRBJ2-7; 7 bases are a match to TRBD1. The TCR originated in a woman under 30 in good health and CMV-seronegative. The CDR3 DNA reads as TGCAGCGTTGCTACAGGGGACGAGCAGTACTTC. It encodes CSVATGDEQYF.